Sequencing of this T cell receptor (beta chain) was carried out in a study of T-cell reconstitution after alpha-beta-depleted transplantation in children. Unique molecular identifiers were incorporated when the TCRbeta library was constructed. TCRdb ran MiXCR on the PCR reads and lists one entry per CDR3 protein. Of about 420,000 distinct CDR3 sequences in the sample, roughly a tenth were seen once. Deletions cut 0 bases from V and 5 bases from J, with 13 bases between. The germline gives CDR1 DFQATT, CDR2 SNEGSKA (reference sequence). The CDR3 has 14 amino acids. Specimen: PBMCs from the stem cell graft donor, collected from the stem cell graft. V gene TRBV20-1 combines with J gene TRBJ2-5, with D possibly being TRBD1 (7 bases). This sequence was found in a human donor who donated a stem cell graft to a child with acute myeloid leukemia. The CDR3 bases are TGCAGTGCTAGAGATCCGGCAGGGGGGGAGACCCAGTACTTC. It yields the protein CSARDPAGGETQYF.